This TCR beta chain appears in the sequencing data of a study of memory CD4+ T cells and cytomegalovirus serostatus. CDR1 is SGHAT and CDR2 is FQNNGV in the germline V gene. The CDR3 is 11 amino acids. Trimming cost V 5 bases and J 4 bases, with 5 bases left between them. Some clones are missing from TCRdb's copy, which holds only in-frame ones; the method was immunoSEQ multiplex PCR. The data contain 55,000 to 80,000 clones, 76% of them seen just once; the ten biggest clones take up about 4.7%. The sort gate was single viable CD3+CD4+CD8-CD45RO+ cells for memory CD4+ T cells. The sequence came from an adult in good health and CMV-seropositive. The chain joins TRBV11-2 to TRBJ2-5; D not resolved. Sequenced material: memory CD4+ T cells from blood. CDR3 coding DNA: TGTGCCAGCAGCCCCAGAGAGACCCAGTACTTC. Its protein product is CASSPRETQYF.